The 5 T cell receptor beta chains presented below share a single source sample, sequenced in a study of blood T cell repertoires in COVID-19 (dated by TCRdb to 2018 to 2020). The library was generated by the immunoSEQ multiplex PCR assay. Entries here come from immuneACCESS through TCRdb and include only in-frame sequences with V and J called. Some clones fail to appear in such tables; in the studies checked, an unresolved V gene covers under half of the shortfall, and the cause of the remainder is unknown. The sample profile shows 90,000 to 130,000 clones; roughly 82% of them were found once. 15% to 20% of the sample is held by the ten biggest clonotypes. Sequenced input: peripheral blood. The receptors were sampled from a woman aged 60-70 years with acute or convalescent COVID-19.

To note about this clone: Given a far larger clone just one base away, this is likely a sequencing read error. V is TRBV3-1 (or the pseudogene TRBV3-2) and J is TRBJ2-5, with a weak D call TRBD2 (6 bases). The CDR3 loop spans 13 amino acids. Per the germline V gene, CDR1 is LGHDT and CDR2 is YNNKEL (reference sequence). In DNA, the CDR3 is TGTGCCAGCAGCCGACTAGTTTCGGAGACCCTGTACTTC. This translates into CASSRLVSETLYF.

This chain joins TRBV6-5 and TRBJ2-2, with 9 bases identical to TRBD2. V shed 2 bases, J shed 3 bases, and the junction held 1 base outside the gene matches. The CDR3 runs 15 residues. Germline V gives CDR1 MNHEY, CDR2 SVGAGI. The CDR3 spells CASSYGTSYTGELFF. For the CDR3, the DNA is TGTGCCAGCAGTTACGGGACTAGCTACACCGGGGAGCTGTTTTTT.

The chain uses TRBV10-3 and TRBJ2-7; TRBD2 is a possible D gene (5 bases). V dropped 11 bases and J dropped 0 bases, with 17 bases sitting between them. The CDR3 sequence is 14 residues long. Germline CDR1 and CDR2: ENHRY and SYGVKD. CDR3 protein: CAPPGKRSSYEQYF. The DNA for the CDR3 is TGTGCCCCCCCGGGGAAGCGAAGCTCCTACGAGCAGTACTTC.

The chain combines TRBV19 with TRBJ1-2; D remains unclear. This CDR3 is 13 amino acids long. Germline CDR1 LNHDA, CDR2 SQIVND (reference sequence). The V and J ends lost 2 bases and 4 bases respectively, with 8 bases between them. For the CDR3, the DNA is TGTGCCAGTAGTATACAGAACAGCTATGGCTACACCTTC. Its protein product is CASSIQNSYGYTF.

This chain connects TRBV1 to TRBJ1-5. TRBV1 is described as a pseudogene. CDR3 size: 14 residues. CDR3 sequence reads: CTSSQGRGDQPQHF. CDR3 nucleotides: TGCACCAGCAGCCAAGGTCGGGGGGATCAGCCCCAGCATTTT.